This TCR beta chain was captured in a study of blood T cell repertoires in COVID-19. Study as a whole: Collection of acute and convalescent COVID-19 samples took place in the United States, Italy and Spain. In each case, the material was cDNA or gDNA derived from T cells, B-cell-depleted T cells, or PBMCs.

V dropped 3 bases and J dropped 7 bases, with 13 bases sitting between them. This CDR3 is 14 amino acids long. The germline CDR1 and CDR2 sequences are GTSNPN and SVGIG (reference sequence). The protocol was immunoSEQ multiplex PCR, while the TCRdb copy is restricted to in-frame clones and leaves out a portion. The sample yields 310,000 or so clones, 80% to 95% seen once. Recruitment covered about 25 US areas and drew participants whose ages spanned roughly 18 to 100 years. Cohort 3 recovered donors had two negative PCRs, clearance, or symptom resolution. The chain joins TRBV30 to TRBJ1-6; D is uncertain. The clonotype comes from a woman in her 30s who had recovered from COVID-19. The specimen sequenced was PBMCs or T cells enriched from blood (not recorded which). In nucleotides, the CDR3 is TGTGCCTGGAGGCGCTCCCCCGGGAATTCACCCCTCCACTTT. Residues: CAWRRSPGNSPLHF.